What follows are 9 T cell receptor beta chains derived from one specimen sequenced in a study of blood T cells in healthy people across ages. For the second PCR, which ran for about 7 to 11 cycles, a sample-barcoded 5' primer and a J-beta primer mix were used. TCRdb re-called the 5' RACE reads with MiXCR, one entry per CDR3 protein. The sample yields more than 650,000 distinct CDR3 sequences, about a fifth seen once. Sequencing input: blood. The receptors shown here come from a man in his 70s in good health.

The chain links TRBV20-1 to TRBJ1-6, with a tentative D call TRBD1 (5 bases). Germline CDR1 reads DFQATT; CDR2 reads SNEGSKA (reference sequence). The CDR3 totals 14 residues. Trimming left V 4 bases short and J 6 bases short, with 13 bases between. CDR3 nucleotide sequence: TGCAGTGCTAACAAGGGGAGGTCTAATTCACCCCTCCACTTT. Translated: CSANKGRSNSPLHF.

This clonotype showed up just once. This clone may be a read error of a much larger clone one base away. V gene TRBV7-7 combines with J gene TRBJ2-3; TRBD2 matches 10 bases. CDR3 length: 15 amino acids. Germline CDR1 is SSHAT and CDR2 is FNYEAQ (reference sequence). The CDR3 sequence is CASSLGLAGSDTQSF. The CDR3 nucleotides read TGTGCCAGCAGCTTAGGACTAGCGGGTTCAGATACGCAGTCTTTT.

This clonotype appeared a few times. The CDR3 nucleotides read TGTGCCACCAGTGAGAGGGGCCGAGAGACCCAGTACTTC. Its protein is CATSERGRETQYF. The genes are TRBV24-1 and TRBJ2-7, with D perhaps TRBD1 or TRBD2 (5 bases each). The J call may be in error: the DNA end matches TRBJ2-5 better. Germline V gene data show CDR1 as KGHDR and CDR2 as SFDVKD. The CDR3 spans 13 residues.

This clonotype was recorded a few times. The J gene is TRBJ1-5, the V gene TRBV7-9; D call uncertain. Germline CDR1 reads SEHNR; CDR2 reads FQNEAQ (reference sequence). The CDR3 runs to 17 residues. V was cut by 0 bases and J by 0 bases, with 12 bases left in between. CDR3 sequence (DNA): TGTGCCAGCAGCTTAGCCGAGGAACAGTATAGCAATCAGCCCCAGCATTTT. Residues: CASSLAEEQYSNQPQHF.

The rearrangement joins TRBV9 to TRBJ1-1, with D possibly TRBD1 on 6 matching bases. The CDR3 runs to 16 residues. V was pared by 4 bases and J by 1 base, with 17 bases between. From germline, CDR1 is SGDLS and CDR2 YYNGEE. The CDR3 sequence: CASSPRSTDRNTEAFF. The DNA of the CDR3 is TGTGCCAGCAGCCCGCGATCAACGGACAGGAACACTGAAGCTTTCTTT.

About this clonotype itself: The germline gene is not matched at one end of the junction; a read error may be the cause. The CDR3 loop is CASSSQAGMRETQYF. CDR3 bases: TGTGCCAGCAGCTCCCAGGCGGGGATGCGAGAGACCCAGTACTTT. The chain joins TRBV7-2 to TRBJ2-5, with a weak D call TRBD2 (6 bases). Germline V gene data show CDR1 as SGHTA and CDR2 as FQGNSA. The CDR3 contains 15 residues.

J is TRBJ2-1 and V is TRBV24-1, with TRBD2 matching over 7 bases. The germline CDR1 and CDR2 sequences are KGHDR and SFDVKD. The CDR3 spans 12 residues. Trimming at V came to 9 bases and at J to 5 bases, leaving 3 bases not matched to a gene. CDR3 loop: CATPGTNNEQFF. The CDR3, as DNA: TGTGCCACCCCCGGGACTAACAATGAGCAGTTCTTC.

This chain connects TRBV11-2 to TRBJ2-5; D is perhaps TRBD1 (6 bases). Near its end, the DNA agrees better with TRBJ2-7, so the J call may be wrong. Germline V lookup: CDR1 SGHAT, CDR2 FQNNGV. The CDR3 contains 14 residues. The CDR3 coding sequence is TGTGCCAGCAGCTTAGATAACAGGGCCTACGAGCAGTACGTC. It translates to CASSLDNRAYEQYV.

V is TRBV29-1 and J is TRBJ2-5; 7 nucleotides agree with TRBD1. The tail of the sequence fits TRBJ2-7 better, so the J call may be wrong. This CDR3 has 12 residues. Germline V gene lookup returns CDR1 SQVTM and CDR2 ANQGSEA. In DNA form, the CDR3 reads TGCAGCGTTGGACAGGGAGATTACGAGCAGTACTTC. It specifies CSVGQGDYEQYF.